What follows are 26 T cell receptor beta chains derived from one specimen sequenced in a study of blood T cell repertoires in COVID-19. Sequenced by immunoSEQ multiplex PCR; TCRdb stores in-frame clones only, minus some. This sample has approximately 51,000 clones, with more than 85% found just once. Material for sequencing was peripheral blood. The receptors stem from a man aged 40-55 years with active COVID-19.

J is TRBJ2-7 and V is TRBV2; TRBD1 matches at 10 bases. CDR3 length: 12 amino acids. CDR1 is SNHLY, CDR2 FYNNEI, per germline. J gave up 2 bases and V 8 bases, and 0 bases lay outside the gene matches. Written as DNA, the CDR3 is TGTGCCAGCGGACAGGGGGCCTACGAGCAGTACTTC. Translated: CASGQGAYEQYF.

V usage is TRBV2 and J usage is TRBJ2-5, with D unclear. This CDR3 has 13 residues. The ends were cut back, 3 bases at V and 5 bases at J, with 10 bases in the middle. Germline V gene sequence: CDR1 SNHLY, CDR2 FYNNEI. CDR3: CASSDSELETQYF. In nucleotides, the CDR3 is TGTGCCAGCAGTGATTCGGAGTTGGAGACCCAGTACTTC.

This chain connects TRBV11-2 to TRBJ2-5; D unclear. Germline assignment: CDR1 SGHAT and CDR2 FQNNGV. The CDR3 runs to 14 residues. The germline V and J ends were trimmed by 3 bases and 3 bases, with 11 bases remaining between them. The CDR3 region is CASSLIRLKETQYF. In nucleotides, the CDR3 is TGTGCCAGCAGCTTGATTCGACTTAAAGAGACCCAGTACTTC.

The genes are TRBV9 and TRBJ2-3; D perhaps matches TRBD1 (6 bases). The CDR3 has 17 residues. V shed 2 bases and J shed 3 bases, with 19 bases lying between them. Germline CDR1 is SGDLS and CDR2 is YYNGEE. The CDR3 bases are TGTGCCAGCAGCGTCAGCACCAACCCCAGGGGTACAGATACGCAGTATTTT. Protein product: CASSVSTNPRGTDTQYF.

This sequence joins TRBV5-6 and TRBJ1-1; 7 bases align to TRBD1. V gave up 3 bases and J gave up 5 bases; unmatched junction bases: 16. CDR1 is SGHDT and CDR2 is YYEEEE in the germline V gene. The CDR3 totals 17 residues. The CDR3: CASSWGQGGYGSTEAFF. CDR3 DNA sequence: TGTGCCAGCAGCTGGGGGCAGGGGGGTTATGGGAGTACTGAAGCTTTCTTT. Full variable domain (missing parts from reference TRBV5-6 and TRBJ1-1): DAGVTQSPTHLIKTRGQQVTLRCSPKSGHDTVSWYQQALGQGPQFIFQYYEEEERQRGNFPDRFSGHQFPNYSSELNVNALLLGDSALYLCASSWGQGGYGSTEAFFGQGTRLTVV.

The rearrangement joins TRBV29-1 to TRBJ2-3, with TRBD2 matching 9 bases. Trimming at V came to 5 bases and at J to 4 bases, leaving 10 bases not matched to a gene. The CDR3 has 15 amino acids. Germline V gene sequence: CDR1 SQVTM, CDR2 ANQGSEA. CDR3 in amino acids: CSVTREGQRADTQYF. The CDR3 DNA sequence: TGCAGCGTTACGCGGGAGGGCCAAAGGGCAGATACGCAGTATTTT.

This clone is a singleton in its sample. The chain uses TRBV18 and TRBJ1-1; TRBD1 is a possible D gene (5 bases). The V end was cut by 6 bases, the J end by 2 bases, with 13 bases between. Germline CDR1 KGHSH, CDR2 LQKENI. The CDR3 loop spans 14 amino acids. For the CDR3, the DNA is TGTGCCAGCTCGAGAATGCAGGGAAACACTGAAGCTTTCTTT. It translates to CASSRMQGNTEAFF.

This clone came up once. This chain links TRBV5-1 with TRBJ2-2; 7 nucleotides align to TRBD1. From germline, CDR1 is SGHRS and CDR2 YFSETQ. J gave up 5 bases and V 4 bases, and 5 bases lay outside the gene matches. The CDR3 extends over 14 amino acids. In nucleotides, the CDR3 is TGCGCCAGCAGCCCCGGGACAGCAACCGGGGAGCTGTTTTTT. This codes for CASSPGTATGELFF.

J is TRBJ1-5 and V is TRBV6-5, with D tentatively TRBD1 (6 bases). Germline V gene lookup returns CDR1 MNHEY and CDR2 SVGAGI. This CDR3 has 15 residues. Trimming removed 8 bases from V and 0 bases from J, with 14 bases in between. CDR3 in amino acids: CASGAGVYSNQPQHF. CDR3 in DNA: TGTGCCAGCGGGGCAGGGGTTTATAGCAATCAGCCCCAGCATTTT.

J is TRBJ2-5 and V is TRBV18; TRBD2 agrees at 10 bases. In germline, CDR1 is KGHSH, CDR2 LQKENI. The CDR3 has 16 amino acids. The J segment lost 3 bases and the V segment lost 6 bases, leaving 10 bases of the junction unmatched. The CDR3 here is CASSPLSLAGEETQYF. The CDR3 DNA sequence: TGTGCCAGCTCCCCCTTGTCTCTAGCGGGGGAAGAGACCCAGTACTTC.

The gene calls are TRBV3-1 (or the pseudogene TRBV3-2) and TRBJ2-7; TRBD1 aligns across 9 bases. Losses at the gene ends were 4 bases for V and 4 bases for J; bases not matched to a gene: 5. The CDR3 is 14 residues long. Per the germline V gene, CDR1 is LGHDT and CDR2 is YNNKEL (reference sequence). The CDR3: CASSPGTGYYEQYF. The CDR3 nucleotides read TGTGCCAGCAGCCCGGGGACAGGGTATTACGAGCAGTACTTC.

The chain has TRBV9 and TRBJ2-3; weak D call: TRBD1 (6 bases). The CDR3 spans 15 residues. The V gene's germline CDR1 is SGDLS and CDR2 YYNGEE. V gave up 0 bases and J gave up 6 bases, with 14 bases separating them. The CDR3 reads CASSVEDSSTDTQYF. CDR3 bases: TGTGCCAGCAGCGTAGAGGACAGTTCGACTGATACGCAGTATTTT.

The chain is built from TRBV18 and TRBJ2-1; TRBD2 is a possible D gene (6 bases). V lost 3 bases to trimming and J lost 8 bases, with 23 bases between them. In germline, CDR1 is KGHSH, CDR2 LQKENI. This CDR3 is built from 17 residues. In nucleotides, the CDR3 is TGTGCCAGCTCACCGGGTACGCGGGACCAGCTTACGGATGAGCAGTTCTTC. The encoded protein is CASSPGTRDQLTDEQFF.

The chain has TRBV10-3 and TRBJ1-3, with D possibly being TRBD1 (5 bases). The CDR3 contains 14 residues. Germline-derived CDR1 and CDR2 are ENHRY and SYGVKD. V was shortened by 7 bases and J by 2 bases, with 12 bases between the two germline ends. The CDR3 spells CAIIPDTPGNTIYF. The DNA for the CDR3 is TGTGCCATCATTCCGGACACCCCTGGAAACACCATATATTTT.

This rearrangement joins TRBV30 to TRBJ1-4; a possible D gene is TRBD1 (6 bases). Deletions cut 4 bases from V and 7 bases from J, with 10 bases between. There are 12 residues in the CDR3. The germline V gene has CDR1 GTSNPN and CDR2 SVGIG (reference sequence). CDR3 in DNA: TGTGCCTGGACCGGGACAAGTGAAAAACTGTTTTTT. Translation: CAWTGTSEKLFF.

This chain uses TRBV5-1 with TRBJ1-4, with D uncertain. The ends were cut back, 2 bases at V and 5 bases at J, with 7 bases in the middle. CDR3 length: 13 residues. Germline V gene data show CDR1 as SGHRS and CDR2 as YFSETQ. DNA for the CDR3: TGCGCCAGCAGCTTACAGTCAAATGAAAAACTGTTTTTT. Its protein is CASSLQSNEKLFF.

The V and J genes are TRBV30 and TRBJ2-2, with D maybe TRBD1 (5 bases). The length of the CDR3 is 14 residues. Trimming removed 3 bases at V and 0 bases at J, with 8 bases between. Germline CDR1 GTSNPN, CDR2 SVGIG (reference sequence). The CDR3 here is CAWRQTANTGELFF. CDR3 nucleotides: TGTGCCTGGAGACAGACAGCGAACACCGGGGAGCTGTTTTTT.

The chain couples TRBV28 to TRBJ2-7; no firm D call. Germline CDR1 is MDHEN and CDR2 is SYDVKM. The V gene lost 2 bases and the J gene lost 3 bases, with 8 bases spanning the gap. CDR3 length: 13 residues. As DNA, the CDR3 is TGTGCCAGCAGTTTAGAGGCAGACTACGAGCAGTACTTC. This encodes CASSLEADYEQYF.

The chain has TRBV4-1 and TRBJ1-6; 12 bases are shared with TRBD1. V lost 2 bases to trimming and J lost 0 bases; unmatched junction nucleotides: 11. Germline V gene data show CDR1 as MGHRA and CDR2 as YSYEKL. The CDR3 is made up of 21 amino acids. The CDR3: CASSQLTGTGGRSSYNSPLHF. Here the CDR3 DNA reads TGCGCCAGCAGCCAACTTACCGGGACAGGGGGCCGAAGCTCCTATAATTCACCCCTCCACTTT.

This clone was observed a few times. The chain joins TRBV4-2 to TRBJ2-5; 9 bases map to TRBD2. After removal of 0 bases from V and 5 bases from J, the junction contained 13 bases not matched to a gene. This CDR3 contains 18 residues. Germline lookup yields CDR1 LGHNA and CDR2 YNFKEQ. Written as DNA, the CDR3 is TGTGCCAGCAGCCAAGATTTATTAGGCGGGAGGGGGGTGGAGACCCAGTACTTC. Translation gives CASSQDLLGGRGVETQYF.

The chain is built from TRBV6-4 and TRBJ2-2, with 9 positions matching TRBD2. Germline CDR1 reads MRHNA; CDR2 reads SNTAGT. V shed 0 bases, J shed 3 bases, and the junction held 11 bases outside the gene matches. The CDR3 is 19 amino acids. The CDR3 sequence: CASSDSGLAGSWDTGELFF. The CDR3 region has the DNA TGTGCCAGCAGTGACTCGGGCCTAGCGGGGTCCTGGGACACCGGGGAGCTGTTTTTT.

The chain combines TRBV10-2 with TRBJ1-1; D not resolved. Trimming cost V 2 bases and J 1 base, with 8 bases left between them. The CDR3 is made up of 14 amino acids. CDR1 WSHSY and CDR2 SAAADI come from the germline V gene. Here the CDR3 reads CASSESLPNTEAFF. The CDR3 nucleotides are TGCGCCAGCAGTGAGAGCCTCCCGAACACTGAAGCTTTCTTT.

The chain recombines TRBV4-1 with TRBJ2-7, with 7 nucleotides matching TRBD2. The CDR3 has 14 amino acids. The J segment lost 2 bases and the V segment lost 4 bases, leaving 5 bases of the junction unmatched. CDR1 is MGHRA, CDR2 YSYEKL, per germline. This CDR3 reads CASSPERGPYEQYF. As DNA, the CDR3 is TGCGCCAGCAGCCCGGAGCGGGGTCCCTACGAGCAGTACTTC.

This rearrangement joins TRBV14 to TRBJ2-2; no definite D call. V was pared by 4 bases and J by 0 bases, with 12 bases between. Germline assignment: CDR1 SGHDN and CDR2 FVKESK. CDR3 size: 16 residues. Here the CDR3 reads CASSRLNAANTGELFF. The CDR3 DNA sequence: TGTGCCAGCAGCCGGTTGAACGCGGCGAACACCGGGGAGCTGTTTTTT.

The chain is built from TRBV30 and TRBJ1-4, with 9 bases that match TRBD1. The CDR3 is 15 residues long. Germline lookup yields CDR1 GTSNPN and CDR2 SVGIG (reference sequence). With V trimmed by 0 bases and J by 8 bases, 7 bases remained unmatched. The chain's CDR3 is CAWSVRDRVREKLFF. The DNA for the CDR3 is TGTGCCTGGAGTGTACGGGACAGGGTTCGGGAAAAACTGTTTTTT.

V is TRBV11-2 and J is TRBJ2-1, with 11 bases that match TRBD2. The CDR3 has 16 residues. V lost 5 bases, J lost 4 bases, and 7 bases stayed unmatched. The V gene's germline CDR1 is SGHAT and CDR2 FQNNGV. The CDR3 is CASSTRLAGIYNEQFF. In nucleotides, the CDR3 is TGTGCCAGCAGCACCCGACTAGCGGGAATATACAATGAGCAGTTCTTC.